These T cell receptor beta chains were read from a single sample in a study of OX40 agonist ivuxolimab in advanced cancers. This table comes from immunoSEQ multiplex PCR, and its TCRdb copy is limited to in-frame clones, with some not included. Among some 64,000 clones listed, approximately 81% were seen once. The sample was CD4+ or CD8+ T cells sorted from blood, taken in a trial of the OX40 agonist ivuxolimab. These receptors originate from an adult with an advanced solid tumor such as melanoma, head and neck, liver or kidney cancer. CDR3s include the opening cysteine and the closing phenylalanine or tryptophan. Each record gives: D gene, clone size, V gene, J gene, CDR3 length, CDR3 protein, CDR3 DNA. The D gene is left open where the match is weak. Only some rows state a clone size, as once, few, many or a class for expanded clones.

TRBD2,NA,TRBV18,TRBJ2-1,14,CASSPRGGLNEQFF,TGTGCCAGCTCACCAAGGGGAGGGTTGAATGAGCAGTTCTTC
NA,NA,TRBV7-6,TRBJ2-1,14,CASSWGGAHNEQFF,TGTGCCAGCAGCTGGGGGGGGGCCCACAATGAGCAGTTCTTC
TRBD2,few,TRBV30,TRBJ2-5,14,CAWSGSGRGETQYF,TGTGCCTGGAGTGGAAGCGGGAGAGGCGAGACCCAGTACTTC
NA,NA,TRBV25-1,TRBJ1-6,14,CASSVSSYNSPLHF,TGTGCCAGCAGTGTAAGCTCCTATAATTCACCCCTCCACTTT
NA,NA,TRBV23-1,TRBJ2-5,16,CASTPGWDGRQETQYF,TGCGCCAGCACTCCAGGATGGGACGGACGTCAAGAGACCCAGTACTTC
NA,once,TRBV2,TRBJ1-5,14,CASANRGVYQPQHF,TGTGCCAGCGCGAATCGCGGGGTCTATCAGCCCCAGCATTTT
NA,NA,TRBV28,TRBJ2-7,16,CASSLSDMGGSYEQYF,TGTGCCAGCAGTTTATCCGATATGGGGGGATCCTACGAGCAGTACTTC
NA,NA,TRBV5-4,TRBJ1-5,13,CASSLEAGQPQHF,TGTGCCAGCAGCTTGGAGGCCGGCCAGCCCCAGCATTTT
NA,NA,TRBV30,TRBJ1-2,14,CAWSVPKRGYGYTF,TGTGCCTGGAGTGTCCCCAAGAGAGGCTATGGCTACACCTTC
NA,few,TRBV7-9,TRBJ1-3,15,CASSPTGISGNTIYF,TGTGCCAGCAGCCCGACAGGCATCTCTGGAAACACCATATATTTT
TRBD1,few,TRBV7-9,TRBJ1-4,15,CASSLDRDSNEKLFF,TGTGCCAGCAGCTTAGATCGGGACAGTAATGAAAAACTGTTTTTT
NA,NA,TRBV6-5,TRBJ1-1,13,CASSYDGNTEAFF,TGTGCCAGCAGTTACGACGGCAACACTGAAGCTTTCTTT
TRBD1,NA,TRBV10-3,TRBJ1-2,14,CAISEYDRGDGYTF,TGTGCCATCAGTGAGTATGACAGGGGAGATGGCTACACCTTC